The rows below give T cell receptor beta chains drawn from one sample of a study of CD8 T cells in ankylosing spondylitis. Using its own MiXCR run on the 5' RACE reads, TCRdb lists one record per CDR3 protein. Of some 220,000 distinct CDR3 sequences detected, about 7.3% appear once; the ten largest clones hold more than 13%. The sequenced material came from blood, either unsorted or a sorted T cell fraction (not recorded which). These receptors all come from a male donor with ankylosing spondylitis. The CDR3 runs from the conserved cysteine through the conserved F or W. D genes are given only for firm matches. The size entry is marked missing in some rows and otherwise reads once, few, many or a size class.

J gene | clone size | V gene | D gene | CDR3 protein | CDR3 DNA
TRBJ1-5 | few | TRBV28 | . | CASSFVGNQPQHF | TGTGCCAGCAGTTTCGTTGGCAATCAGCCCCAGCATTTT
TRBJ2-1 | few | TRBV29-1 | . | CSVEGTQSYNEQFF | TGCAGCGTTGAAGGGACGCAGTCCTACAATGAGCAGTTCTTC
TRBJ1-4 | . | TRBV12-2 | . | CASRLKLEKLFF | TGTGCAAGTCGCTTGAAACTGGAAAAACTGTTTTTT
TRBJ1-1 | many | TRBV28 | TRBD1 | CASSFAYRGDMNTEAFF | TGTGCCAGCAGTTTTGCCTACAGGGGAGACATGAACACTGAAGCTTTCTTT
TRBJ2-5 | . | TRBV4-1 | TRBD1 | CASSQAWDSQETQYF | TGCGCCAGCAGCCAAGCCTGGGACAGCCAAGAGACCCAGTACTTC
TRBJ1-6 | many | TRBV4-3 | TRBD1 | CASSHGTGENSPLHF | TGCGCCAGCAGCCACGGGACAGGGGAAAATTCACCCCTCCACTTT
TRBJ1-2 | few | TRBV18 | . | CASSPFGTHYGYTF | TGTGCCAGCTCACCATTCGGGACACACTATGGCTACACCTTC
TRBJ1-1 | many | TRBV29-1 | . | CSVPDSPEAFF | TGCAGCGTCCCTGACAGCCCTGAAGCTTTCTTT
TRBJ2-7 | . | TRBV11-2 | . | CASSLAGVGEQYF | TGTGCCAGCAGCTTAGCAGGGGTGGGCGAGCAGTACTTC
TRBJ1-4 | few | TRBV20-1 | . | CSAPRRGGMGEKLFF | TGCAGTGCCCCGCGACGTGGGGGAATGGGTGAAAAACTGTTTTTT
TRBJ2-7 | . | TRBV29-1 | . | CSVVQETQTYEQYF | TGCAGCGTTGTCCAGGAGACGCAAACCTACGAGCAGTACTTC
TRBJ2-7 | many | TRBV10-3 | . | CAISDTGGEQYF | TGTGCCATCAGTGATACTGGGGGCGAGCAGTACTTC
TRBJ2-7 | many | TRBV7-9 | . | CASSLSTGAAYEQYF | TGTGCCAGCAGCTTATCAACGGGGGCCGCCTACGAGCAGTACTTC
TRBJ2-2 | many | TRBV7-3 | . | CASSLLQTNTGELFF | TGTGCCAGCAGCTTGTTACAGACGAACACCGGGGAGCTGTTTTTT
TRBJ2-7 | many | TRBV27 | . | CASSPGAGTAVDEQYF | TGTGCCAGCAGTCCGGGGGCGGGTACGGCAGTCGACGAGCAGTACTTC
TRBJ2-1 | many | TRBV6-4 | TRBD2 | CASSELAGDYNEQFF | TGTGCCAGCAGTGAACTAGCGGGGGATTACAATGAGCAGTTCTTC
TRBJ2-5 | few | TRBV20-1 | TRBD2 | CSARDLTASGLLETQYF | TGCAGTGCTAGAGATTTAACGGCTAGCGGGCTTTTAGAGACCCAGTACTTC
TRBJ1-3 | few | TRBV27 | . | CASSFNSGNTIYF | TGTGCCAGCAGCTTCAACTCTGGAAACACCATATATTTT
TRBJ2-5 | . | TRBV7-9 | . | CASSQVQETQYF | TGTGCCAGCAGCCAGGTACAAGAGACCCAGTACTTC
TRBJ2-7 | few | TRBV20-1 | TRBD2 | CSASPRLAGEGYEQYF | TGCAGTGCTAGTCCCAGACTAGCGGGAGAGGGGTACGAGCAGTACTTC
TRBJ1-3 | . | TRBV3-1 | . | CASSQEDTISGNTIYF | TGTGCCAGCAGCCAAGAAGACACTATCTCTGGAAACACCATATATTTT
TRBJ2-7 | . | TRBV20-1 | TRBD2 | CSASYGRGGPYEQYF | TGCAGTGCTAGCTATGGACGGGGGGGCCCCTACGAGCAGTACTTC
TRBJ2-1 | many | TRBV14 | TRBD2 | CASSVRLSGSRDEQFF | TGTGCCAGCAGCGTCCGACTAAGCGGGAGTCGCGATGAGCAGTTCTTC
TRBJ1-2 | many | TRBV18 | . | CASSIGGSGYGYTF | TGTGCCAGCTCTATAGGAGGGTCTGGCTATGGCTACACCTTC
TRBJ1-1 | many | TRBV6-5 | . | CASSYVLGVRYTEAFF | TGTGCCAGCAGTTATGTATTGGGGGTTAGGTACACTGAAGCTTTCTTT